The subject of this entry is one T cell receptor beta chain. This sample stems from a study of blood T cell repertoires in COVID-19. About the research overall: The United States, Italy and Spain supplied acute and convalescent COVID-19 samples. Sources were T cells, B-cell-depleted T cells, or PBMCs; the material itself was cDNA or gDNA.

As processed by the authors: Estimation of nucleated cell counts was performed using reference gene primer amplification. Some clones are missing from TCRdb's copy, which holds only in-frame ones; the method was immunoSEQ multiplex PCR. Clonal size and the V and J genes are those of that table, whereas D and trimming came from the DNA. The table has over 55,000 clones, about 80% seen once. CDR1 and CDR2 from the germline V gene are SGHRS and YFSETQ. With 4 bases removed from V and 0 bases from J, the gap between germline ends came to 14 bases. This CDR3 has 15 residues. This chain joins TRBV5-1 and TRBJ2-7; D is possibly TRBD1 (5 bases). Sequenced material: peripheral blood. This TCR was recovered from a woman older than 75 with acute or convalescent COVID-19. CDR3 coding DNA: TGCGCCAGCAGCCCCCGACAGCTTTTCTCCTACGAGCAGTACTTC. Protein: CASSPRQLFSYEQYF.